These 13 T cell receptor beta chains originate from one sample sequenced in a study of T cells expressing NK-cell markers. Reanalyzing the 5' RACE reads, TCRdb keeps one entry per CDR3 protein, without DNA. Here the sample table reports a few hundred thousand distinct CDR3 sequences. The sample was blood T cells: a sorted CD56 or NKG2C T cell subset, CD4+ or CD8+ T cells, or bulk PBMC T cells (not recorded which). Receptors were obtained from a man between 18 and 69 years old in good health.

The chain carries TRBV15 and TRBJ1-3. The CDR3 covers 16 residues. Germline V gene lookup returns CDR1 LNHNV and CDR2 YYDKDF (reference sequence). The CDR3 loop reads CATSRDYQGSGNTIYF. Together with reference TRBV15 and TRBJ1-3, the CDR3 gives the full variable domain: DAMVIQNPRYQVTQFGKPVTLSCSQTLNHNVMYWYQQKSSQAPKLLFHYYDKDFNNEADTPDNFQSRRPNTSFCFLDIRSPGLGDTAMYLCATSRDYQGSGNTIYFGEGSWLTVV.

CDR3 in amino acids: CASSEGQGRQETQYF. This chain links TRBV2 with TRBJ2-5; TCRdb's assignment of TRBD1 cannot be checked, as there is no DNA. The CDR3 is 15 amino acids. CDR1 SNHLY and CDR2 FYNNEI come from the germline V gene. Full variable domain (rest looked up from reference TRBV2 and TRBJ2-5): EPEVTQTPSHQVTQMGQEVILRCVPISNHLYFYWYRQILGQKVEFLVSFYNNEISEKSEIFDDQFSVERPDGSNFTLKIRSTKLEDSAMYFCASSEGQGRQETQYFGPGTRLLVL.

This chain connects TRBV12-5 to TRBJ1-1. The CDR3 covers 13 residues. Germline V CDR1 and CDR2: LGHNT, FRNRAP. The CDR3 loop is CASGSGYQGEAFF.

V is TRBV5-1 and J is TRBJ2-3; checking the TCRdb D call of TRBD1 is not possible without DNA. Germline V gives CDR1 SGHRS, CDR2 YFSETQ. The CDR3 is 16 amino acids. The CDR3 sequence: CASSRSGKTSTDTQYF.

V is TRBV20-1 and J is TRBJ2-1; TCRdb picks TRBD2, but there is no DNA to check that call. The CDR3 extends over 12 amino acids. The germline gives CDR1 DFQATT, CDR2 SNEGSKA (reference sequence). CDR3 amino acids: CSARAFGGEQFF.

The chain couples TRBV6-1 to TRBJ2-1; no DNA is available, so the TRBD1 call from TCRdb remains unchecked. The CDR3 is 15 amino acids. Germline values: CDR1 MNHNS, CDR2 SASEGT. CDR3: CASSKRQGSTNEQFF.

This chain links TRBV9 with TRBJ2-1. The CDR3 runs 15 residues. Germline V gene sequence: CDR1 SGDLS, CDR2 YYNGEE. The CDR3 sequence: CASSPQTTGNNEQFF.

The gene calls are TRBV20-1 and TRBJ2-6; without DNA, the TCRdb call of TRBD1 cannot be checked. Germline-derived CDR1 and CDR2 are DFQATT and SNEGSKA (reference sequence). CDR3 length: 15 amino acids. This CDR3 reads CSASDDRAGANVLTF.

The chain has TRBV20-1 and TRBJ2-4; TCRdb outputs TRBD2, but without DNA this stays unchecked. The length of the CDR3 is 14 residues. Germline V lookup: CDR1 DFQATT, CDR2 SNEGSKA (reference sequence). CDR3 sequence: CSAKLAGGKNIQYF.

The chain is built from TRBV3-1 and TRBJ2-7. The germline V gene encodes CDR1 LGHDT and CDR2 YNNKEL (reference sequence). This CDR3 spans 14 amino acids. The CDR3 sequence: CASSRLGRTSEQYF.

The chain joins TRBV20-1 to TRBJ1-5; TCRdb's D gene call, TRBD1, goes unchecked for lack of DNA. CDR3 length equals 12 residues. The germline CDR1 and CDR2 sequences are DFQATT and SNEGSKA (reference sequence). The CDR3 here is CSAARQGQPQHF.

The J gene is TRBJ2-3, the V gene TRBV12-3 or TRBV12-4. The CDR3 spans 18 residues. CDR3 protein: CASSTENRRIPKADTQYF.

This chain joins TRBV12-3 or TRBV12-4 and TRBJ2-7; the D call from TCRdb, TRBD2, cannot be confirmed without DNA. The CDR3 has 13 residues. This CDR3 reads CASRAGLAREQYF.